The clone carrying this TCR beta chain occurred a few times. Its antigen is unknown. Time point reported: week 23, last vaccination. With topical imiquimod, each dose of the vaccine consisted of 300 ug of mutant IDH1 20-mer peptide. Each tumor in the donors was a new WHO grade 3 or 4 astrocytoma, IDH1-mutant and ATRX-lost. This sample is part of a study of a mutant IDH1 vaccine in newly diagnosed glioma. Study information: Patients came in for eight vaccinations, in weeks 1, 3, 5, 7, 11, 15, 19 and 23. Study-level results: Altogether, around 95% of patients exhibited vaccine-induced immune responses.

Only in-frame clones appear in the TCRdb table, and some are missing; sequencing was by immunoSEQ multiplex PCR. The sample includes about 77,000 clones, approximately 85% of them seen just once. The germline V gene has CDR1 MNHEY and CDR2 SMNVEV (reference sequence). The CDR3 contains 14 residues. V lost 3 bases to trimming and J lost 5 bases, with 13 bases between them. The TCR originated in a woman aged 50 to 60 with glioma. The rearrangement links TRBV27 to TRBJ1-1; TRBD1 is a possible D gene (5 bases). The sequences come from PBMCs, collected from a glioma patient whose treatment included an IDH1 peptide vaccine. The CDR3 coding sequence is TGTGCCAGCAGTTTGATGGGGCGCAGGACTGAAGCTTTCTTT. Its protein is CASSLMGRRTEAFF.